This TCR beta chain was observed in a study of blood T cell repertoires in COVID-19. Turning to the study itself: The analysed material was cDNA or gDNA that came from T cells, B-cell-depleted T cells, or PBMCs.

In its sample, this clone was seen once. Germline V lookup: CDR1 SGHRS, CDR2 YFSETQ. The ends lost 4 bases at V and 10 bases at J; junction bases unmatched: 9. The CDR3 totals 14 residues. Sequenced by immunoSEQ multiplex PCR; TCRdb stores in-frame clones only, minus some. The sample holds tens of thousands of clones, over 75% seen once. The sequence derives from a human donor in a cohort sampled during active COVID-19. Material: peripheral blood. The V call is TRBV5-1, the J call TRBJ1-4; 8 bases align to TRBD1. CDR3 DNA sequence: TGCGCCAGCAGCCCGACAGGGGAGGTGGTAAAACTGTTTTTT. This codes for CASSPTGEVVKLFF.